The source of this T cell receptor (beta chain) is a study of shared clonotypes between healthy human individuals. General study findings and limits: Researchers sampled only blood; tissue repertoires likely differ. Large depth notwithstanding, sorted-subset sequencing proved incomplete by rarefaction.

Comment on this clone: Its target is unknown.

Naive CD8 cells lacked CD45RO, underwent positive selection for CCR7 and left out terminally differentiated effector memory CD45RA+ cells. Every subset's genomic DNA went evenly onto several immunoSEQ plates. Sequenced by immunoSEQ multiplex PCR; TCRdb stores in-frame clones only, minus some. The profile shows hundreds of thousands of clones, approximately 90% of them singletons. The sample comprised naive CD8+ T cells sorted from blood. The sequence was obtained from a man aged 25-45 years in good health.

This CDR3 is CASSGGQEGWNQPQHF. The CDR3, as DNA: TGTGCCAGCAGTGGGGGCCAGGAGGGCTGGAATCAGCCCCAGCATTTT. J is TRBJ1-5 and V is TRBV7-9; D is perhaps TRBD1 (6 bases). Deletions cut 6 bases from V and 4 bases from J, with 19 bases between. The CDR3 has 16 residues. Germline V gives CDR1 SEHNR, CDR2 FQNEAQ (reference sequence).